This TCR beta chain was identified during a study of shared clonotypes between healthy human individuals. Assay: immunoSEQ multiplex PCR; the TCRdb copy retains only in-frame clones and omits some. In the table there are some 2 million clones, roughly 94% of which are singletons. Notes on the study in general: Depth was large, yet rarefaction showed that sorted-subset sequencing was incomplete. The four-donor shared clonotypes exceeded non-shared clonotypes in generation probability, with non-shared ones scoring lower. Estimated richness values were generally larger in naive subsets than in memory subsets.

CD45RO-negative, CCR7-selected cells formed the naive CD8 fraction, which excluded terminally differentiated effector memory CD45RA+ cells. As regards this clone: The target antigen is unknown.

Looked up from germline, CDR1 is GTSNPN and CDR2 is SVGIG (reference sequence). With 7 bases removed from V and 4 bases from J, the gap between germline ends came to 10 bases. This CDR3 region has 11 residues. This clonotype was sampled from a man between 18 and 35 years old in good health. V usage is TRBV30 and J usage is TRBJ1-2, with D possibly being TRBD1 (5 bases). The specimen was naive CD8+ T cells sorted from blood. The CDR3 bases are TGTGCCTTGAGGGACGGCTATGGCTACACCTTC. Translating gives CALRDGYGYTF.